The following is a TCR beta chain sequence with its context. In the authors' methods: Reference gene primers were amplified, and this amplification served to estimate nucleated cell counts. Sequencing was performed with immunoSEQ multiplex PCR; in TCRdb, only in-frame clones are kept and a portion is missing. V, J and clone size are those of that table, while D and trimming were read from the DNA. The sample lists 130,000 to 150,000 clones; roughly four fifths were seen once. J was trimmed by 3 bases and V by 5 bases; bases with no gene match: 7. The CDR3 is 15 residues long. The germline CDR1 and CDR2 sequences are MNHEY and SVGEGT. The data originate from a study of blood T cell repertoires in COVID-19. Study in general: COVID-19 samples collected from the United States, Italy and Spain covered acute and convalescent phases. The analysed material was cDNA or gDNA that came from T cells, B-cell-depleted T cells, or PBMCs.

This clonotype originated in a human donor in a cohort sampled during active COVID-19. V gene TRBV6-2 or TRBV6-3 combines with J gene TRBJ2-1, with 7 bases lining up with TRBD2. Sequenced material: peripheral blood. The CDR3 coding sequence is TGTGCCAGCAGTCACGGACTAGGGGACTACAATGAGCAGTTCTTC. This encodes CASSHGLGDYNEQFF.